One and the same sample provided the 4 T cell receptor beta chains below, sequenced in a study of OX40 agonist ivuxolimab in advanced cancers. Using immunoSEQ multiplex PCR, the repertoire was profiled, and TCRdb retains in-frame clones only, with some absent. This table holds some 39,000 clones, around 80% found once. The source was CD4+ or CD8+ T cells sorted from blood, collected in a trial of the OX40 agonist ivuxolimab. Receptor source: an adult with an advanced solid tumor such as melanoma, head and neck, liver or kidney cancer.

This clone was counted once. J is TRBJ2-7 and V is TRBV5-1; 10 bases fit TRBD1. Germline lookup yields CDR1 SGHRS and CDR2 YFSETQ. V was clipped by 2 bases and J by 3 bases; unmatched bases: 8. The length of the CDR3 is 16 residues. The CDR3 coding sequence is TGCGCCAGCAGCTTTGGACAGGGGGTCGATAACTACGAGCAGTACTTC. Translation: CASSFGQGVDNYEQYF.

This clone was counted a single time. The CDR3 DNA follows: TGTGCCAGTAGTATCTATCTGACTAGCGGGGGAGCAGATACGCAGTATTTT. This gives the protein CASSIYLTSGGADTQYF. This chain connects TRBV19 to TRBJ2-3; the match to TRBD2 covers 12 bases. Per the germline V gene, CDR1 is LNHDA and CDR2 is SQIVND (reference sequence). Germline trimming cut 3 bases from V and 4 bases from J; bases unmatched to any gene: 8. The CDR3 contains 17 residues.

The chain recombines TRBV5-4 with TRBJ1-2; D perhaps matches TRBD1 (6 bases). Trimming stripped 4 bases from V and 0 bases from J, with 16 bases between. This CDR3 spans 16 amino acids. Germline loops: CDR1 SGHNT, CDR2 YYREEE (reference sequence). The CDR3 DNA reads TGTGCCAGCAGCCCCCCCGGACAGCAAGCTAACTATGGCTACACCTTC. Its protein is CASSPPGQQANYGYTF. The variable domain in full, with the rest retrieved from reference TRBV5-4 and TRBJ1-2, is ETGVTQSPTHLIKTRGQQVTLRCSSQSGHNTVSWYQQALGQGPQFIFQYYREEENGRGNFPPRFSGLQFPNYSSELNVNALELDDSALYLCASSPPGQQANYGYTFGSGTRLTVV.

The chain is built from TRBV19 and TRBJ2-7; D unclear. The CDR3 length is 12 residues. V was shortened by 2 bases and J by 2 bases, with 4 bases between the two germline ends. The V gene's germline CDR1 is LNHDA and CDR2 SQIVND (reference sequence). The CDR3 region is CASSITPYEQYF. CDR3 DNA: TGTGCCAGTAGTATAACACCCTACGAGCAGTACTTC.